This note documents a single TCR beta chain sequence. This entry comes from a study of technical replicates of blood from a handful of donors. Between the trimmed V and J ends, which lost 7 bases and 6 bases, there was a span of 13 bases. There are 12 residues in the CDR3. Germline V CDR1 and CDR2: MNHNY, SVGAGI (reference sequence). Generated by immunoSEQ multiplex PCR, the TCRdb table keeps only in-frame clones and is missing some. The sample lists tens of thousands of clones; 90% to 95% were seen once. The material sequenced was T cells isolated from PBMCs. The chain couples TRBV6-6 to TRBJ2-7; possible D gene TRBD1, 5 bases. The clonotype was recovered from a human donor in good health. In DNA form, the CDR3 reads TGTGCCAGCAAAGACAGTGGGGCCGAGCAGTACTTC. Encoded protein: CASKDSGAEQYF.